This T cell receptor (beta chain) came from a study of T cells in Graves' hyperthyroidism and ophthalmopathy. Concerning this clonotype itself: Its antigen is unknown.

With V trimmed by 0 bases and J by 1 base, 4 bases remained unmatched. The CDR3 contains 18 residues. From germline, CDR1 is MNHNY and CDR2 SVGAGI (reference sequence). Findings of the study overall: With a median lead of 6.5 months before onset, the model predicted ophthalmopathy. The authors' 13 V-J model separated ophthalmopathy from stable hyperthyroidism.

Amplification targeted TCR beta CDR3 regions from RNA transcripts. The HTBI primer set served for first-round RT-PCR of the TCR CDR3. TCRdb fed the multiplex PCR reads into MiXCR, producing one record per CDR3 protein. The table has about 210,000 distinct CDR3 sequences, about a sixth seen once. The sequencing sample was made of blood. The chain recombines TRBV6-6 with TRBJ2-2; TRBD2 aligns across 11 bases. The TCR was taken from a man aged 50-59 years with Graves' hyperthyroidism. The CDR3 region is CASSYSWGLAENTGELFF. For the CDR3, the DNA is TGTGCCAGCAGTTACTCGTGGGGACTAGCGGAGAACACCGGGGAGCTGTTTTTT.